The TCR beta chain under discussion was sequenced for a study of regulatory T cells in long-lasting Graves disease. With V trimmed by 2 bases and J by 2 bases, 3 bases remained unmatched. The CDR3 sequence is 14 residues long. Germline V gives CDR1 MNHEY, CDR2 SVGAGI. This clonotype came up a few times. Time point specified: newly diagnosed GD, antithyroid drugs for less than 3 months. PBMC RNA served as the TCR library source. According to the study, TCR beta libraries were built with iRepertoire HTBI primers and CDR3-region Arm-PCR. Each CDR3 protein is one row after TCRdb ran MiXCR on the multiplex PCR reads. The repertoire holds 450,000 to 650,000 distinct CDR3 sequences, with approximately 16% as singletons. The sample was also reused in another study, on T cells in Graves' hyperthyroidism and ophthalmopathy. That report notes: Primed by the HTBI set, a first-round RT-PCR was run on the TCR CDR3.

The specimen comprised peripheral blood mononuclear cells (PBMCs), sampled at new diagnosis, from a patient treated with antithyroid drugs. The chain employs TRBV6-5 and TRBJ2-7; 7 bases map to TRBD2. The sequence came from a woman aged 40-65 years with Graves disease. CDR3 amino acids: CASSYGAGTYEQYF. CDR3 nucleotides: TGTGCCAGCAGTTACGGAGCGGGGACCTACGAGCAGTACTTC.